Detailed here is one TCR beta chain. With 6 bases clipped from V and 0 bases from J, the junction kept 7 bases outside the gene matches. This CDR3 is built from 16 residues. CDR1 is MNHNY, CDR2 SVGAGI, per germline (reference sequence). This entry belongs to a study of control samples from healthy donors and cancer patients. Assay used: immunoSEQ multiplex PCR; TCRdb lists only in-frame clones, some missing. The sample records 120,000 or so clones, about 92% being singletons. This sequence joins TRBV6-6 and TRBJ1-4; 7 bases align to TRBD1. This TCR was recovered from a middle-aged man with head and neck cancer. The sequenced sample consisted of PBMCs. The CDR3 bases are TGTGCCAGCAGACCTGACAGGGCGGCAACTAATGAAAAACTGTTTTTT. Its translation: CASRPDRAATNEKLFF.